Sequencing of this T cell receptor (beta chain) was carried out in a study of long-term antiretroviral therapy in people with HIV. Study in general: There is a gap of about a decade between the earliest samples and the later 2015 immediate-ART recommendation. Broader study findings: Diversity went up after ART and still fell short of transplant donor controls. The study collected blood between 2004 and 2017, possibly under older ART regimens.

Samples were assayed with immunoSEQ v3.0 at survey level. Sequenced by immunoSEQ multiplex PCR; TCRdb stores in-frame clones only, minus some. This sample has about 35,000 clones, with around 94% found just once. As regards this clone: Its antigen is not identified.

V shed 5 bases, J shed 3 bases, and the junction held 3 bases outside the gene matches. The CDR3 consists of 14 residues. The germline gives CDR1 SGHTA, CDR2 FQGNSA. Ahead of DNA extraction, samples held roughly 0.85-11 million cryopreserved PBMC each. This chain joins TRBV7-2 and TRBJ2-7, with TRBD2 identical over 11 bases. This receptor was taken from a woman aged 45 to 65 with HIV. Here the sequenced sample was unsorted PBMCs, taken 4.1 years after starting antiretroviral therapy. CDR3 DNA sequence: TGTGCCAGCAGCCACACTAGCGGGGGCTACGAGCAGTACTTC. This encodes CASSHTSGGYEQYF.